This TCR beta chain was profiled in a study of T-cell reconstitution after alpha-beta-depleted transplantation in children listed by TCRdb under 2016. For the study in its entirety: Using TCR repertoire profiling, the study followed T-cell immune reconstitution in a quantitative way in children after TCRalphabeta/CD19-depleted allogeneic hematopoietic cell transplantation.

Overall study results and their limits: Hyperexpanded clone frequencies declined over subsequent months; after one year, T-cell counts and TCRbeta diversity were mostly attributed to newly produced T cells. Apparently early alphabetaT-cell count recovery about two months after transplant reportedly relied on only several hundred rapidly expanded clones derived from non-depleted graft cells. In some patients, the high TCRbeta diversity seen at day 60 was put down to recipient T cells and intrathymic progenitors that had survived conditioning.

This clonotype was detected ten times or more. Its antigen specificity is not known. Base quality data are lacking; no much larger clone is found one base away. From a lookup of the germline V gene (reference sequence), CDR1 and CDR2 are SSHAT and FNYEAQ. V drops 1 base and J drops 2 bases, leaving 11 bases in between. From cysteine to phenylalanine, the CDR3 is 16 amino acids long. Only the CDR3 DNA stays, 48 bases, in frame from base 1. The time point label of this sample denotes: day 60 (about 2 months) after transplantation. This sample's treatment or condition label indicates: allogeneic hematopoietic cell transplantation with graft depleted of TCRalphabeta T cells and CD19 B cells. Transplant recipients were children who received TCRalphabeta/CD19-depleted allogeneic hematopoietic cell grafts. Libraries were made using PCR. Sequencing took place on an Illumina HiSeq 2500. TCR libraries were prepared with molecular barcoding, using unique molecular identifiers to normalize TCRbeta repertoire quantification. TCRdb reprocessing: public reads trimmed at Q25 with fastp, clones called with MiXCR, in-frame beta chains kept. Identical CDR3 protein sequences are pooled into one entry, listed with their most common genes and DNA. A total of around 94,000 distinct CDR3 sequences appear in this sample, around 5.9% of them only once. Roughly 5.5% of the sample comes from the top ten.

This sequence uses TRBV7-7 and TRBJ2-2; TRBD1 is possibly the D segment (6 matching bases). Sequences were derived from PBMCs, mostly from graft donor cells, sampled 60 days after TCRalphabeta/CD19-depleted stem cell transplant. The sequence was obtained from a female patient aged 2 to 10 who had a stem cell transplant for Fanconi anemia, so the T cells may come from the graft donor. The DNA is as follows: TGTGCCAGCAGCTTAGGGGCACAGGGAAACACCGGGGAGCTGTTTTTT. Translation gives CASSLGAQGNTGELFF.